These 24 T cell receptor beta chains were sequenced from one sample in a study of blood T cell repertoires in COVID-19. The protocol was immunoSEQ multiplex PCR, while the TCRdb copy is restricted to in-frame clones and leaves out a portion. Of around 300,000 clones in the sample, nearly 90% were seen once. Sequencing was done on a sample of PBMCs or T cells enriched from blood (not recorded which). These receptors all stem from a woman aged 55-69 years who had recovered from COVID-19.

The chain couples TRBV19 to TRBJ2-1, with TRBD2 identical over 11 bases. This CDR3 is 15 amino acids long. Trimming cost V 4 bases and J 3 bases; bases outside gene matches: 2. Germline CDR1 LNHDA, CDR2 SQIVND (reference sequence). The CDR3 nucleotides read TGTGCCAGTAGTACACTAGCGGGAGACTACAATGAGCAGTTCTTC. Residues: CASSTLAGDYNEQFF.

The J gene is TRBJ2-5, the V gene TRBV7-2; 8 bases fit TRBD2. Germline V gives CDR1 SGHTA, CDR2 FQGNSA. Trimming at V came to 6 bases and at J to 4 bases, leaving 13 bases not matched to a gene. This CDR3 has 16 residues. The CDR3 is CASRPPLAGGGETQYF. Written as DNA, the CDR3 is TGTGCCAGCAGACCCCCTCTGGCGGGAGGAGGAGAGACCCAGTACTTC.

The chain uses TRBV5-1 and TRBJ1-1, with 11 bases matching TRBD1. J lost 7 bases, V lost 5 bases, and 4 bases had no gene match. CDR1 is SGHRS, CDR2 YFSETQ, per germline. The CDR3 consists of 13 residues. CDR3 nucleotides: TGCGCCAGCAGAAGGACAGGGGGCATTGAAGCTTTCTTT. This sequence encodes CASRRTGGIEAFF.

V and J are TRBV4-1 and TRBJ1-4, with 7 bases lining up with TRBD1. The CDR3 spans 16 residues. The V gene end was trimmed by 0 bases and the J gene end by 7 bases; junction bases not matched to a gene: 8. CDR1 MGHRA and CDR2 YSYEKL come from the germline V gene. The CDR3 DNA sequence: TGCGCCAGCAGCCAAGATCGACCCAGGGGGAGTGAAAAACTGTTTTTT. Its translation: CASSQDRPRGSEKLFF.

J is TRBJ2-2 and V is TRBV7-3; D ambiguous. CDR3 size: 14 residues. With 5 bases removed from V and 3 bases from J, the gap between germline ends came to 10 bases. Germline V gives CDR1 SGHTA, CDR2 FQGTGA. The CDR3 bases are TGTGCCAGCAGCCCTAGTTACTACACCGGGGAGCTGTTTTTT. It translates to CASSPSYYTGELFF.

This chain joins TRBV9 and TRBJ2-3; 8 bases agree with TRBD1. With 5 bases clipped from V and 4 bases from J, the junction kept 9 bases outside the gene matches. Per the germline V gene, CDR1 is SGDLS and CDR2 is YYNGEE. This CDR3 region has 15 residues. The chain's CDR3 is CASSEGTGRADTQYF. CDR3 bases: TGTGCCAGCAGTGAAGGGACAGGTAGGGCAGATACGCAGTATTTT.

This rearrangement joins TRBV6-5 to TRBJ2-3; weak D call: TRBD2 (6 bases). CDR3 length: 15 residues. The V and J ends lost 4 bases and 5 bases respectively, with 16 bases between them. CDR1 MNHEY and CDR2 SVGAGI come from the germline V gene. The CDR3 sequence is CASSLPAGGGDTQYF. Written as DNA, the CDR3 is TGTGCCAGCAGTTTGCCAGCGGGTGGGGGAGATACGCAGTATTTT.

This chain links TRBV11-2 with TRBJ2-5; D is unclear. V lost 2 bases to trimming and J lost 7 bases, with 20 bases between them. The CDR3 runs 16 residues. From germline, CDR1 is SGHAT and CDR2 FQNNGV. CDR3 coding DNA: TGTGCCAGCAGCTTATCCCCTCCAAACCACTCGGGGACCCAGTACTTC. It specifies CASSLSPPNHSGTQYF.

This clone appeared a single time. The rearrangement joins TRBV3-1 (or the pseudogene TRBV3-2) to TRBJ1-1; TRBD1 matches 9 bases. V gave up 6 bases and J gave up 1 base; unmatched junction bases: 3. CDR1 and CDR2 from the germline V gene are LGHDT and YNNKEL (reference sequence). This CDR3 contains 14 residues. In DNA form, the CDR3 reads TGTGCCAGCAGGTCACAGGGGGCGAACACTGAAGCTTTCTTT. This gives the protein CASRSQGANTEAFF.

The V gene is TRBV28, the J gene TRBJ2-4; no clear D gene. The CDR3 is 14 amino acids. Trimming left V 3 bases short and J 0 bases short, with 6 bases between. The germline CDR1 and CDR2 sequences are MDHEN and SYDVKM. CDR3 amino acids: CASSFSLAKNIQYF. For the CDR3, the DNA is TGTGCCAGCAGTTTTTCGTTAGCCAAAAACATTCAGTACTTC.

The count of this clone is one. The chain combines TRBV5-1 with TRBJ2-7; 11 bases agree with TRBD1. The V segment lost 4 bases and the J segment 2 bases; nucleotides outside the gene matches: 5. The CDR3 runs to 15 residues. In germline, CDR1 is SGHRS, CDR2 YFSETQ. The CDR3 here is CASSRTGGRTYEQYF. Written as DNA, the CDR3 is TGCGCCAGCAGCCGGACAGGGGGCAGGACCTACGAGCAGTACTTC.

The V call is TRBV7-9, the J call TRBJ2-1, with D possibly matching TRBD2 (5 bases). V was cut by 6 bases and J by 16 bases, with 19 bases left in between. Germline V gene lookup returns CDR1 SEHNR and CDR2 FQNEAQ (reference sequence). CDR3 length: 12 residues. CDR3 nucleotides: TGTGCCAGCAGAGTAGCGATTAGCCCGGAATTCTTC. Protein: CASRVAISPEFF.

The CDR3 DNA is TGTGCCAGCAGCTTACGACAGGGGGTGGAAGGCTACACCTTC. Translation: CASSLRQGVEGYTF. The chain joins TRBV11-1 to TRBJ1-2; TRBD1 aligns across 9 bases. From germline, CDR1 is SGHAT and CDR2 FQDESV (reference sequence). With 2 bases clipped from V and 8 bases from J, the junction kept 6 bases outside the gene matches. This CDR3 region has 14 residues.

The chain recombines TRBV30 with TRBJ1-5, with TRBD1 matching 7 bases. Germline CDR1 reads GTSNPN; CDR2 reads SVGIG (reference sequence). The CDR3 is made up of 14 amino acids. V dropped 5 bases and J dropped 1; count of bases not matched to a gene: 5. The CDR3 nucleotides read TGTGCCTGGGGACAGGATCTAAGCAATCAGCCCCAGCATTTT. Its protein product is CAWGQDLSNQPQHF. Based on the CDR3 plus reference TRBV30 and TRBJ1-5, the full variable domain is SQTIHQWPATLVQPVGSPLSLECTVEGTSNPNLYWYRQAAGRGLQLLFYSVGIGQISSEVPQNLSASRPQDRQFILSSKKLLLSDSGFYLCAWGQDLSNQPQHFGDGTRLSIL.

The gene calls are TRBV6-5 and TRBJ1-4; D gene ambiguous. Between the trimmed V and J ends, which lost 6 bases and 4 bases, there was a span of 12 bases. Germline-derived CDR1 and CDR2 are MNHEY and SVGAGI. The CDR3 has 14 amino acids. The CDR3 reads CASRAELSNEKLFF. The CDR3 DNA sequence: TGTGCCAGCAGGGCGGAGCTGAGTAATGAAAAACTGTTTTTT.

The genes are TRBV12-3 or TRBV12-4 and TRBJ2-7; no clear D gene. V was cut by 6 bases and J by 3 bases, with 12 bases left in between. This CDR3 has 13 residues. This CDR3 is CASSPGLHYEQYF. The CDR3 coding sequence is TGTGCCAGCAGCCCGGGTCTCCACTACGAGCAGTACTTC.

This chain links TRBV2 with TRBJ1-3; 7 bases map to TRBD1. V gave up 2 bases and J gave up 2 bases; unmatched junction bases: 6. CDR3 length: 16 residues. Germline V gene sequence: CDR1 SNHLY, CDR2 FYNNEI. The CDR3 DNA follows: TGTGCCAGCAGTGAAATCACAGGGGCTACTGGAAACACCATATATTTT. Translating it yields CASSEITGATGNTIYF.

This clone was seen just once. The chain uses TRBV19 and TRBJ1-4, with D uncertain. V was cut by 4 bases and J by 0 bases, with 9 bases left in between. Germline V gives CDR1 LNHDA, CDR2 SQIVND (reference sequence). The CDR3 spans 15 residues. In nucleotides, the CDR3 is TGTGCCAGTAGTACACGGACTCCAACTAATGAAAAACTGTTTTTT. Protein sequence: CASSTRTPTNEKLFF.

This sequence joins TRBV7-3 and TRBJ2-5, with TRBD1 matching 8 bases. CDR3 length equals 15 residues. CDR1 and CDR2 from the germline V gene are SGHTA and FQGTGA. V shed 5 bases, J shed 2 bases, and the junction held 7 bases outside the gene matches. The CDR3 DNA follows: TGTGCCAGCAGCCTTCAGGGGGCGAGGCAAGAGACCCAGTACTTC. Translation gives CASSLQGARQETQYF.

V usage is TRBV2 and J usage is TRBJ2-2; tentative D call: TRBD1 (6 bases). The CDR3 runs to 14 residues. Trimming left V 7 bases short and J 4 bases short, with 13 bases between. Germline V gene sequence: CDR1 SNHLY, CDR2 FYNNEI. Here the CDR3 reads CASISPGATGELFF. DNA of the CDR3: TGTGCCAGCATATCGCCAGGGGCCACCGGGGAGCTGTTTTTT.

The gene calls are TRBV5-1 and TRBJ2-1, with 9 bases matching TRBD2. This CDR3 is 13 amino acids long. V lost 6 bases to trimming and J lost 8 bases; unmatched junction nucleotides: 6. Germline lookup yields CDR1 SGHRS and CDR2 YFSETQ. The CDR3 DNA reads TGCGCCAGCACCTTAGCGGGAGCGGATGAGCAGTTCTTC. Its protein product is CASTLAGADEQFF.

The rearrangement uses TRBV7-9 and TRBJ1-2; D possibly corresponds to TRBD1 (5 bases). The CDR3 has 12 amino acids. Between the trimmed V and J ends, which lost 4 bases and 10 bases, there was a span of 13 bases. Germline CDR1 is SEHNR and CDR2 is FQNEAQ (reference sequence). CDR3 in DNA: TGTGCCAGCAGCTGGGGCAGCTATTACTACACCTTC. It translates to CASSWGSYYYTF.

CDR3 in DNA: TGTGCCAGCAGTGAACAGGGGTTTAACCAGCCCCAGCATTTT. Its translation is CASSEQGFNQPQHF. The chain recombines TRBV2 with TRBJ1-5; possible D gene TRBD1, 6 bases. Trimming removed 2 bases from V and 7 bases from J, with 12 bases in between. Germline CDR1 and CDR2: SNHLY and FYNNEI. The CDR3 runs to 14 residues.

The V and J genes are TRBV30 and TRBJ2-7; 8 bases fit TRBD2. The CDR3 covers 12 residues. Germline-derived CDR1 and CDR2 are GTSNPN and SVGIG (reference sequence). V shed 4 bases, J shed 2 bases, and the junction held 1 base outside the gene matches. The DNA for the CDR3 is TGTGCCTGGAATAGCGGGACCTACGAGCAGTACTTC. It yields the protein CAWNSGTYEQYF.